The source of this T cell receptor (beta chain) is a study of T cell changes during pregnancy in multiple sclerosis. The trim removed 3 bases at V and 0 bases at J, leaving 8 bases unmatched. This CDR3 is 18 amino acids long. Germline-derived CDR1 and CDR2 are MGHDK and SYGVNS. Sequenced by immunoSEQ multiplex PCR; TCRdb stores in-frame clones only, minus some. The data hold 76,000 or so clones, with 90% to 95% observed a single time. This chain uses TRBV25-1 with TRBJ2-3; 11 positions agree with TRBD2. This clonotype originated in a female donor in good health, enrolled as a control in a pregnancy study. The sequenced sample was peripheral blood, obtained in the second trimester of pregnancy. This CDR3 reads CASSDLTSGGHSTDTQYF. Written as DNA, the CDR3 is TGTGCCAGCAGTGACCTAACTAGCGGGGGACATAGCACAGATACGCAGTATTTT. Drawing the rest from reference TRBV25-1 and TRBJ2-3, the complete variable domain is EADIYQTPRYLVIGTGKKITLECSQTMGHDKMYWYQQDPGMELHLIHYSYGVNSTEKGDLSSESTVSRIRTEHFPLTLESARPSHTSQYLCASSDLTSGGHSTDTQYFGPGTRLTVL.